What follows is one TCR beta chain and its context. The target antigen is unknown. The CDR3 spans 15 residues. The trim removed 1 base at V and 6 bases at J, leaving 9 bases unmatched. The germline V gene has CDR1 SGHDT and CDR2 YYEEEE. Isolation of CD4+ T cells took place after 10 days of culture. This individual tested PCR-positive for SARS-CoV-2 infection between March and December 2020. Measured with immunoSEQ multiplex PCR; TCRdb has only the in-frame clones, and not every one. The data contain about 45,000 clones, approximately 74% of them singletons. This entry is derived from a study of vaccination effects on CD4 cells after COVID-19. In the study overall: Expansion of antigen-specific CD4+ T cells with viral peptide pools was carried out by the ViraFEST assay before sequencing.

Study-wide findings and caveats: There was marked clonal contraction among infection- and vaccine-induced clones late after vaccination.

The origin of this receptor is a human donor who had a prior SARS-CoV-2 infection. Sequenced material: CD4+ T cells from PBMCs cultured without peptide, taken before COVID-19 vaccination. The chain has TRBV5-6 and TRBJ2-7, with 8 bases lining up with TRBD2. The CDR3 coding sequence is TGTGCCAGCAGCTTGTTTTCGTTAGCGGGAAGCGAGCAGTACTTC. Residues: CASSLFSLAGSEQYF.